Shown below are 5 T cell receptor beta chains from a single sample sequenced in a study of blood T cells in healthy people across ages. Next came a second PCR, run for about 6 to 12 cycles, which used a sample-barcoded 5' primer along with a J-beta primer mix. One entry per CDR3 protein, called by TCRdb with MiXCR from the 5' RACE reads. This table has roughly 2 million distinct CDR3 sequences, less than 50% appearing once. The source material was blood. The receptors were sampled from a woman aged 40 to 50 in good health.

This clonotype appeared many times. The V and J genes are TRBV4-1 and TRBJ2-1; tentatively, D is TRBD2 (5 bases). The germline gives CDR1 MGHRA, CDR2 YSYEKL. V lost 2 bases and J lost 4, with 6 bases in between. The CDR3 consists of 13 residues. The DNA for the CDR3 is TGCGCCAGCAGCCAACCGGGATACAATGAGCAGTTCTTC. Protein product: CASSQPGYNEQFF.

Only a few counts were recorded for this clonotype. J is TRBJ2-1 and V is TRBV28; 8 nucleotides line up with TRBD2. CDR1 MDHEN and CDR2 SYDVKM come from the germline V gene. J was trimmed by 4 bases and V by 6 bases; bases with no gene match: 8. The CDR3 covers 15 residues. CDR3 nucleotide sequence: TGTGCCAGCAGACGGACTAGCCTCTCTTACAATGAGCAGTTCTTC. Its protein is CASRRTSLSYNEQFF.

The J gene is TRBJ2-3, the V gene TRBV11-2; D possibly corresponds to TRBD1 (6 bases). Germline CDR1 reads SGHAT; CDR2 reads FQNNGV. CDR3 length: 15 amino acids. V was pared by 7 bases and J by 4 bases, with 18 bases between. CDR3 in amino acids: CASNSRGPAADTQYF. The DNA for the CDR3 is TGTGCCAGCAACTCCAGGGGTCCAGCGGCAGATACGCAGTATTTT.

This chain uses TRBV25-1 with TRBJ2-1, with 8 nucleotides matching TRBD1. Germline-derived CDR1 and CDR2 are MGHDK and SYGVNS. The CDR3 runs to 14 residues. Trimming at V came to 10 bases and at J to 13 bases, leaving 18 bases not matched to a gene. CDR3 nucleotides: TGTGCCAACAGAGAACAGGGGGAGGAAGAGACCCAGTTCTTC. This codes for CANREQGEEETQFF. Variable domain in full (rest from reference TRBV25-1 and TRBJ2-1): EADIYQTPRYLVIGTGKKITLECSQTMGHDKMYWYQQDPGMELHLIHYSYGVNSTEKGDLSSESTVSRIRTEHFPLTLESARPSHTSQYLCANREQGEEETQFFGPGTRLTVL.

The chain carries TRBV5-1 and TRBJ1-1; 7 nucleotides agree with TRBD1. The V gene end was trimmed by 2 bases and the J gene end by 1 base; junction bases not matched to a gene: 8. The CDR3 consists of 16 residues. From germline, CDR1 is SGHRS and CDR2 YFSETQ. The CDR3 coding sequence is TGCGCCAGCAGCTTAGGGGCAGGGGGAGAGAACACTGAAGCTTTCTTT. It translates to CASSLGAGGENTEAFF.